The 20 T cell receptor beta chains presented below share a single source sample, sequenced in a study of T cells in Graves' hyperthyroidism and ophthalmopathy. Template material for amplifying TCR beta CDR3 regions consisted of RNA transcripts. Researchers ran a first-round RT-PCR on the TCR CDR3 using the HTBI primer set. TCRdb processed the multiplex PCR reads anew with MiXCR; each CDR3 protein has one entry. The sample consists of roughly 300,000 distinct CDR3 sequences, under 30% of them appearing once. Sequencing used blood. These receptors came from a middle-aged man with Graves' hyperthyroidism that later progressed to Graves' ophthalmopathy.

The chain is built from TRBV12-3 or TRBV12-4 and TRBJ2-7, with D possibly TRBD1 on 5 matching bases. The CDR3 sequence is 15 residues long. The ends were cut back, 5 bases at V and 3 bases at J, with 17 bases in the middle. CDR3 nucleotide sequence: TGTGCCAGCAGTCTACTACCCGACAGACACTACGAGCAGTACTTC. Its translation: CASSLLPDRHYEQYF.

This clonotype was observed a handful of times. V gene TRBV6-2 or TRBV6-3 combines with J gene TRBJ2-5, with D perhaps matching TRBD2 (6 bases). The CDR3 is 13 amino acids. Trimming took off 6 bases at V and 4 bases at J, with 12 bases between the two ends. Looked up from germline, CDR1 is MNHEY and CDR2 is SVGEGT. The CDR3, as DNA: TGTGCCAGCAGACGGGGTAGCGGAGAGACCCAGTACTTC. It encodes CASRRGSGETQYF.

This clonotype was seen repeatedly, ten times or more. V usage is TRBV24-1 and J usage is TRBJ2-2, with D possibly being TRBD2 (7 bases). Germline V lookup: CDR1 KGHDR, CDR2 SFDVKD. The CDR3 extends over 16 amino acids. Deletions cut 3 bases from V and 5 bases from J, with 15 bases between. CDR3 coding DNA: TGTGCCACCAGTGATCCCACAGGGAGGGGTACCGGGGAGCTGTTTTTT. Translation gives CATSDPTGRGTGELFF.

This clonotype has only one observation. V usage is TRBV6-5 and J usage is TRBJ2-2, with D hard to call. Germline CDR1 is MNHEY and CDR2 is SVGAGI. The V gene lost 4 bases and the J gene lost 6 bases, with 9 bases spanning the gap. This CDR3 comprises 13 residues. The CDR3 loop is CASSWRSPGELFF. The CDR3 region has the DNA TGTGCCAGCAGTTGGCGATCGCCCGGGGAGCTGTTTTTT.

This chain links TRBV27 with TRBJ2-3; possibly TRBD1 or TRBD2 for D (6 bases each). The CDR3 has 16 residues. Germline V lookup: CDR1 MNHEY, CDR2 SMNVEV (reference sequence). V gave up 4 bases and J gave up 2 bases, with 16 bases separating them. DNA of the CDR3: TGTGCCAGCAGTTCACCCCTAGGGGGGCACACAGATACGCAGTATTTT. Encoded protein: CASSSPLGGHTDTQYF.

This clonotype has at least ten counts. The chain has TRBV6-2 or TRBV6-3 and TRBJ1-2; TRBD1 matches 9 bases. Germline-derived CDR1 and CDR2 are MNHEY and SVGEGT. The CDR3 is made up of 11 amino acids. Trimming removed 8 bases from V and 8 bases from J; junction bases left unmatched: 3. The CDR3 protein is CASGQGYGYTF. In DNA form, the CDR3 reads TGTGCCAGCGGACAGGGGTACGGCTACACCTTC.

J is TRBJ1-5 and V is TRBV12-3 or TRBV12-4; D remains unclear. This CDR3 has 15 residues. V was pared by 1 base and J by 2 bases, with 9 bases between. The CDR3 sequence is CASSLGQYGNQPQHF. DNA for the CDR3: TGTGCCAGCAGTTTAGGACAATACGGCAATCAGCCCCAGCATTTT.

This clonotype has ten or more counts. The chain recombines TRBV27 with TRBJ1-2; weak D call: TRBD1 (6 bases). This CDR3 spans 14 amino acids. Per the germline V gene, CDR1 is MNHEY and CDR2 is SMNVEV (reference sequence). V lost 5 bases to trimming and J lost 6 bases, with 16 bases between them. CDR3 loop: CASSPGGGLDGYTF. In nucleotides, the CDR3 is TGTGCCAGCAGTCCGGGGGGCGGGCTGGATGGCTACACCTTC.

This clonotype was seen at least ten times. V is TRBV27 and J is TRBJ1-6, with unresolved D. Trimming took off 1 base at V and 11 bases at J, with 24 bases between the two ends. Germline loops: CDR1 MNHEY, CDR2 SMNVEV (reference sequence). The CDR3 runs 18 residues. The DNA for the CDR3 is TGTGCCAGCAGTTTATACCCGTCCCGGGGAGCATCAGACCCACCCCTCCACTTT. Protein sequence: CASSLYPSRGASDPPLHF.

This clonotype occurred many times. The chain combines TRBV10-2 with TRBJ1-1; D is possibly TRBD1 (6 bases). Germline V gene data show CDR1 as WSHSY and CDR2 as SAAADI. This CDR3 is built from 16 residues. V was clipped by 7 bases and J by 1 base, with 19 bases between them. The CDR3 spells CASTPVRGQGNTEAFF. CDR3 DNA sequence: TGCGCCAGCACCCCGGTGAGGGGACAAGGGAACACTGAAGCTTTCTTT.

This clonotype was seen only once. This could be a read error, since a much larger clone is one nucleotide away. This chain links TRBV5-1 with TRBJ1-3; D remains unclear. Germline CDR1 SGHRS, CDR2 YFSETQ. CDR3 length: 16 amino acids. The CDR3: CASSPGGEHSGNTIHF. CDR3 sequence (DNA): TGCGCCAGCAGCCCTGGCGGGGAACACTCTGGAAACACCATACATTTT.

The rearrangement links TRBV6-5 to TRBJ2-5; tentatively, D is TRBD1 or TRBD2 (5 bases each). V was pared by 4 bases and J by 0 bases, with 12 bases between. Germline CDR1 reads MNHEY; CDR2 reads SVGAGI. The CDR3 is 15 amino acids. Here the CDR3 reads CASSFRDGNQETQYF. For the CDR3, the DNA is TGTGCCAGCAGTTTTCGGGACGGAAACCAAGAGACCCAGTACTTC.

This clonotype was recorded only once. The chain uses TRBV6-1 and TRBJ1-1; D call uncertain. Per the germline V gene, CDR1 is MNHNS and CDR2 is SASEGT. This CDR3 contains 13 residues. V was trimmed by 7 bases and J by 4 bases, leaving 13 bases between them. CDR3 in amino acids: CASKIPGGTEAFF. The CDR3 DNA sequence: TGTGCCAGCAAAATACCCGGAGGCACTGAAGCTTTCTTT.

The chain couples TRBV7-8 to TRBJ1-1; TRBD1 might be the D (5 bases). This CDR3 has 17 amino acids. V was pared by 5 bases and J by 5 bases, with 24 bases between. CDR1 and CDR2 from the germline V gene are SGHVS and FQNEAQ. This CDR3 reads CASSPRGREVSGTEAFF. CDR3 DNA: TGTGCCAGCAGCCCGCGGGGGAGGGAAGTTAGTGGGACTGAAGCTTTCTTT.

Many counts were recorded for this clonotype. V gene TRBV10-3 combines with J gene TRBJ1-1; perhaps TRBD1 as D (6 bases). The germline V and J ends were trimmed by 6 bases and 1 base, with 9 bases remaining between them. Germline V gene lookup returns CDR1 ENHRY and CDR2 SYGVKD. This CDR3 has 13 residues. The CDR3 DNA is TGTGCCATCAGGGGGGGCGAGAACACTGAAGCTTTCTTT. Translation: CAIRGGENTEAFF.

This clonotype was picked up many times. This rearrangement joins TRBV29-1 to TRBJ2-5; TRBD2 agrees at 11 bases. CDR1 and CDR2 from the germline V gene are SQVTM and ANQGSEA. The CDR3 spans 15 residues. The ends lost 5 bases at V and 5 bases at J; junction bases unmatched: 10. The CDR3 DNA follows: TGCAGCGTTCTGGAAGTAGCGGGAGGGGTGGAGACCCAGTACTTC. It specifies CSVLEVAGGVETQYF.

This clonotype was counted many times. The V gene is TRBV20-1, the J gene TRBJ2-7; 7 bases fit TRBD2. CDR1 and CDR2 from the germline V gene are DFQATT and SNEGSKA (reference sequence). The CDR3 contains 13 residues. J gave up 5 bases and V 0 bases, and 4 bases lay outside the gene matches. The CDR3 spells CSAREREPHEQYF. The DNA for the CDR3 is TGCAGTGCTAGAGAGCGGGAGCCCCACGAGCAGTACTTC.

This clonotype was counted a few times. The J gene is TRBJ1-5, the V gene TRBV28; D gene uncertain. CDR1 is MDHEN and CDR2 is SYDVKM in the germline V gene. V lost 6 bases and J lost 4, with 13 bases in between. The CDR3 covers 14 residues. The CDR3, as DNA: TGTGCCAGCAGCCCGGGCCCCCTTAATCAGCCCCAGCATTTT. Translating it yields CASSPGPLNQPQHF.

This chain joins TRBV6-1 and TRBJ1-2; D might be TRBD1 (6 bases). The germline V and J ends were trimmed by 8 bases and 0 bases, with 19 bases remaining between them. CDR1 and CDR2 from the germline V gene are MNHNS and SASEGT. The CDR3 is made up of 16 amino acids. This chain's CDR3 is CASLSPRGVSNYGYTF. The CDR3 DNA sequence: TGTGCCAGCCTGTCCCCCAGGGGTGTTTCTAACTATGGCTACACCTTC.

This clonotype was counted many times. This sequence joins TRBV7-2 and TRBJ2-7; tentatively, D is TRBD1 or TRBD2 (6 bases each). This CDR3 is built from 14 residues. Trimming took off 3 bases at V and 2 bases at J, with 11 bases between the two ends. The germline gives CDR1 SGHTA, CDR2 FQGNSA. CDR3: CASSLAGEAYEQYF. The CDR3 coding sequence is TGTGCCAGCAGCTTGGCAGGGGAGGCCTACGAGCAGTACTTC. The full variable domain, completed using reference TRBV7-2 and TRBJ2-7, is GAGVSQSPSNKVTEKGKDVELRCDPISGHTALYWYRQSLGQGLEFLIYFQGNSAPDKSGLPSDRFSAERTGGSVSTLTIQRTQQEDSAVYLCASSLAGEAYEQYFGPGTRLTVT.